The 15 T cell receptor beta chains listed next were all sequenced from one sample in a study of blood T cell repertoires in COVID-19. Some clones are missing from TCRdb's copy, which holds only in-frame ones; the method was immunoSEQ multiplex PCR. The repertoire holds 140,000 or so clones, 87% seen once, with approximately 11% in the top ten. Sample: PBMCs or T cells enriched from blood (not recorded which). These TCRs come from a man aged 55 to 70 who had recovered from COVID-19.

This chain joins TRBV7-3 and TRBJ2-1; 8 nucleotides align to TRBD2. Germline lookup yields CDR1 SGHTA and CDR2 FQGTGA. This CDR3 region has 17 residues. J was trimmed by 4 bases and V by 4 bases; bases with no gene match: 12. For the CDR3, the DNA is TGTGCCAGCAGCTCCTCCTGGGGCGGGAGGTCTTACAATGAGCAGTTCTTC. Protein: CASSSSWGGRSYNEQFF.

This chain uses TRBV7-9 with TRBJ2-3; TRBD1 matches 7 bases. Trimming at V came to 6 bases and at J to 6 bases, leaving 6 bases not matched to a gene. The CDR3 has 13 amino acids. The germline CDR1 and CDR2 sequences are SEHNR and FQNEAQ (reference sequence). CDR3 sequence reads: CASRRQGRDTQYF. As DNA, the CDR3 is TGTGCCAGCAGGAGACAGGGCCGGGATACGCAGTATTTT.

In this sample, this clone turned up a few times. The J gene is TRBJ1-5, the V gene TRBV6-1, with D possibly matching TRBD1 (6 bases). In germline, CDR1 is MNHNS, CDR2 SASEGT. This CDR3 is built from 15 residues. The V end was cut by 3 bases, the J end by 4 bases, with 13 bases between. CDR3 DNA sequence: TGTGCCAGCAGTGAGGGGCAGGGGATGAATCAGCCCCAGCATTTT. Translating it yields CASSEGQGMNQPQHF.

The chain has TRBV9 and TRBJ2-7; D unresolved. The CDR3 runs to 13 residues. V was cut by 0 bases and J by 6 bases, with 10 bases left in between. Germline V CDR1 and CDR2: SGDLS, YYNGEE. The CDR3 DNA is TGTGCCAGCAGCGTAGATATTCCGTCCGAGCAGTACTTC. It codes for CASSVDIPSEQYF.

The rearrangement uses TRBV2 and TRBJ1-5; 9 bases agree with TRBD1. CDR1 is SNHLY and CDR2 is FYNNEI in the germline V gene. CDR3 length: 15 residues. J gave up 7 bases and V 6 bases, and 10 bases lay outside the gene matches. Here the CDR3 reads CASSRDRASRQPQHF. In DNA form, the CDR3 reads TGTGCCAGCAGCCGGGACAGGGCTTCGCGGCAGCCCCAGCATTTT. Drawing the rest from reference TRBV2 and TRBJ1-5, the complete variable domain is EPEVTQTPSHQVTQMGQEVILRCVPISNHLYFYWYRQILGQKVEFLVSFYNNEISEKSEIFDDQFSVERPDGSNFTLKIRSTKLEDSAMYFCASSRDRASRQPQHFGDGTRLSIL.

This clone was counted only a few times. V and J are TRBV27 and TRBJ1-5, with D perhaps matching TRBD1 (5 bases). Looked up from germline, CDR1 is MNHEY and CDR2 is SMNVEV (reference sequence). CDR3 size: 14 residues. V was clipped by 2 bases and J by 9 bases, with 14 bases between them. The DNA for the CDR3 is TGTGCCAGCAGTTTAACGCAGGGCCGGGTGCCCCAGCATTTT. This translates into CASSLTQGRVPQHF.

The chain carries TRBV3-1 (or the pseudogene TRBV3-2) and TRBJ2-1, with a weak D call TRBD2 (6 bases). Germline V CDR1 and CDR2: LGHDT, YNNKEL (reference sequence). The CDR3 loop spans 14 amino acids. V lost 2 bases, J lost 10 bases, and 15 bases lay in between. The CDR3 sequence: CASSQNPGVREQFF. CDR3 DNA: TGTGCCAGCAGCCAAAACCCGGGAGTACGCGAGCAGTTCTTC.

The rearrangement uses TRBV6-5 and TRBJ2-3; D is ambiguous. The V and J ends lost 4 bases and 2 bases respectively, with 10 bases between them. The CDR3 sequence is 14 residues long. Germline CDR1 and CDR2: MNHEY and SVGAGI. The CDR3 reads CASSFRLNTDTQYF. The CDR3 DNA follows: TGTGCCAGCAGTTTTCGACTCAACACAGATACGCAGTATTTT.

The gene calls are TRBV10-1 and TRBJ2-7; D is possibly TRBD2 (5 bases). V lost 5 bases and J 2 bases, leaving 16 bases between the germline ends. CDR3 length equals 15 residues. Germline values: CDR1 WNHNN, CDR2 SYGVQD (reference sequence). As DNA, the CDR3 is TGCGCCAGCAGTACTGGATTTGGGAGAACCTACGAGCAGTACTTC. This sequence encodes CASSTGFGRTYEQYF.

The V call is TRBV2, the J call TRBJ1-5; D gene uncertain. In germline, CDR1 is SNHLY, CDR2 FYNNEI. This CDR3 contains 15 residues. With 2 bases removed from V and 5 bases from J, the gap between germline ends came to 13 bases. CDR3 protein: CASSELGLQDQPQHF. CDR3 sequence (DNA): TGTGCCAGCAGTGAACTGGGCCTTCAAGATCAGCCCCAGCATTTT. The entire variable domain, with the rest obtained from reference TRBV2 and TRBJ1-5, is as follows: EPEVTQTPSHQVTQMGQEVILRCVPISNHLYFYWYRQILGQKVEFLVSFYNNEISEKSEIFDDQFSVERPDGSNFTLKIRSTKLEDSAMYFCASSELGLQDQPQHFGDGTRLSIL.

V and J are TRBV9 and TRBJ2-7, with D possibly TRBD2 on 6 matching bases. Germline loops: CDR1 SGDLS, CDR2 YYNGEE. The CDR3 has 13 amino acids. V gave up 4 bases and J gave up 1 base, with 9 bases separating them. The CDR3 nucleotides read TGTGCCAGCAGCCCGGGGGAGTCCTACGAGCAGTACTTC. It is translated as CASSPGESYEQYF.

The V and J genes are TRBV7-9 and TRBJ2-5; unclear D gene. Trimming cost V 1 base and J 5 bases, with 11 bases left between them. The CDR3 contains 14 residues. CDR1 is SEHNR and CDR2 is FQNEAQ in the germline V gene (reference sequence). The CDR3 sequence: CASSLGGEEETQYF. CDR3 bases: TGTGCCAGCAGCTTAGGTGGAGAGGAGGAGACCCAGTACTTC.

V and J are TRBV10-3 and TRBJ1-1; 10 bases are shared with TRBD1. Germline V gene data show CDR1 as ENHRY and CDR2 as SYGVKD. This CDR3 contains 14 residues. The J segment lost 4 bases and the V segment lost 6 bases, leaving 5 bases of the junction unmatched. The CDR3: CAISRTGGSTEAFF. For the CDR3, the DNA is TGTGCCATCAGCAGGACAGGGGGGAGCACTGAAGCTTTCTTT.

The V call is TRBV25-1, the J call TRBJ1-2; D unclear. Trimming removed 4 bases from V and 8 bases from J, with 11 bases in between. Germline V gene sequence: CDR1 MGHDK, CDR2 SYGVNS. This CDR3 comprises 12 residues. The CDR3 reads CASSGHSGGYTF. In nucleotides, the CDR3 is TGTGCCAGCAGTGGACACTCGGGGGGCTACACCTTC.

This clone came up a few times. The chain carries TRBV7-9 and TRBJ2-1; 11 bases line up with TRBD2. J was trimmed by 4 bases and V by 7 bases; bases with no gene match: 6. Germline loops: CDR1 SEHNR, CDR2 FQNEAQ (reference sequence). This CDR3 is 15 amino acids long. The CDR3 nucleotides read TGTGCCAGCACCATAGCGGGAGGGAGATACAATGAGCAGTTCTTC. Amino acids: CASTIAGGRYNEQFF.